This T cell receptor beta chain was sequenced in a study of T cells expressing NK-cell markers. Overall study context: Sorted CD3+CD56+NKG2C+, CD3+CD56+NKG2C- and CD3+CD56-NKG2C+ T cells provided the TCR beta repertoires. Sequenced donors, eight in total, included seven who were HCMV-seropositive and one who was seronegative.

TCRdb re-called the 5' RACE reads; every CDR3 protein appears as one record, without DNA. The sample includes about 460,000 distinct CDR3 sequences. This CDR3 is 15 amino acids long. Whole-study findings and limits: These clonotypes, the leaders elsewhere, also led the CD3+CD56-NKG2C+ fraction in a few donors.

Of note for this clonotype: Its antigen is unidentified.

Sequenced: blood T cells: a sorted CD56 or NKG2C T cell subset, CD4+ or CD8+ T cells, or bulk PBMC T cells (not recorded which). This sequence joins TRBV12-3 or TRBV12-4 and TRBJ2-7; TCRdb reports TRBD1, a call that lacks DNA to check it against. This clonotype originated in a woman between 50 and 59 years old in good health. This CDR3 is CASSFRTASSYEQYF.